These T cell receptor beta chains were read from a single sample in a study of monozygotic twins with inflammatory bowel disease. TCRdb re-called the 5' RACE reads; one entry per CDR3 protein, DNA not given. This listing includes around 99,000 distinct CDR3 sequences. Sequencing was done on a sample of blood. The receptor set was obtained from a human donor with ulcerative colitis or Crohn's disease, or a healthy co-twin of an affected twin (not recorded which). Both conserved end residues are part of each CDR3.

V gene: TRBV28; J gene: TRBJ1-2; CDR3 protein: CASGPGSNGYTF
V gene: TRBV7-2; J gene: TRBJ2-7; CDR3 protein: CASSLAILRYEQYF
V gene: TRBV5-1; J gene: TRBJ2-5; CDR3 protein: CASSWDRAQETQYF
V gene: TRBV19; J gene: TRBJ1-2; CDR3 protein: CASSPRTRAYGYTF
V gene: TRBV27; J gene: TRBJ2-7; CDR3 protein: CASSPIGTPFSYEQYF
V gene: TRBV19; J gene: TRBJ1-3; CDR3 protein: CASSIRTGNTIYF
V gene: TRBV7-8; J gene: TRBJ1-5; CDR3 protein: CASTPGQGYQPQHF
V gene: TRBV15; J gene: TRBJ1-1; CDR3 protein: CATGERRSAEAFF
V gene: TRBV5-4; J gene: TRBJ2-7; CDR3 protein: CASSLEAGRSSEQYF
V gene: TRBV12-3/TRBV12-4; J gene: TRBJ2-1; CDR3 protein: CASSKSGGAHNEQFF
V gene: TRBV2; J gene: TRBJ2-3; CDR3 protein: CASRSSFGTDTQYF
V gene: TRBV4-2; J gene: TRBJ1-2; CDR3 protein: CASSQVGVQGPGYTF
V gene: TRBV20-1; J gene: TRBJ2-7; CDR3 protein: CSASDLLAPRDEQYF
V gene: TRBV4-1; J gene: TRBJ2-1; CDR3 protein: CASSPGRGNNEQFF
V gene: TRBV28; J gene: TRBJ2-2; CDR3 protein: CASSPGTTGELFF
V gene: TRBV25-1; J gene: TRBJ2-1; CDR3 protein: CASSDPGTSGFEQFF
V gene: TRBV5-1; J gene: TRBJ1-4; CDR3 protein: CASSEGQGLVANEKLFF